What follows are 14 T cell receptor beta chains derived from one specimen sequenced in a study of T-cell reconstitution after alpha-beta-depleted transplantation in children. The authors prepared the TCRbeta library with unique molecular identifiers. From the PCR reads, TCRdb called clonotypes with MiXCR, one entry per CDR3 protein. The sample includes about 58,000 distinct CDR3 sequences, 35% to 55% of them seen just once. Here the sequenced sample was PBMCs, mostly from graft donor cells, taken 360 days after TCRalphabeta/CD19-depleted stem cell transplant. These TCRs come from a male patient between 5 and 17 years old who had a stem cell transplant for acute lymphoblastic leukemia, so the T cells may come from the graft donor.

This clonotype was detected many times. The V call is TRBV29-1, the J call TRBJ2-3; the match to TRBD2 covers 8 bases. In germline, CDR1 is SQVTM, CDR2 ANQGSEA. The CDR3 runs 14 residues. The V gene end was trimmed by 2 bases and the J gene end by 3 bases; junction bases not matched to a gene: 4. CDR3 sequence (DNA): TGCAGCGTTGAAAAAGCGGGAGTTACAGATACGCAGTATTTT. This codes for CSVEKAGVTDTQYF.

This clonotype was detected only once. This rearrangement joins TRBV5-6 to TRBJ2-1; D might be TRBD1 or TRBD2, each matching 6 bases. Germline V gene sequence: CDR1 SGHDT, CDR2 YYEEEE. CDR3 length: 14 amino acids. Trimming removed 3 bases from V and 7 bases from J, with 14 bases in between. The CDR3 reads CASSSEQGGNEQFF. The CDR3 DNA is TGTGCCAGCAGCTCGGAACAGGGAGGTAATGAGCAGTTCTTC.

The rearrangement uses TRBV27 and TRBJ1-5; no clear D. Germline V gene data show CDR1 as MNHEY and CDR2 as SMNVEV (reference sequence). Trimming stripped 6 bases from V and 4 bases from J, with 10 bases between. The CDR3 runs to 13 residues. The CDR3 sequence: CASSLLGNQPQHF. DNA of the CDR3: TGTGCCAGCAGCCTCCTAGGGAATCAGCCCCAGCATTTT.

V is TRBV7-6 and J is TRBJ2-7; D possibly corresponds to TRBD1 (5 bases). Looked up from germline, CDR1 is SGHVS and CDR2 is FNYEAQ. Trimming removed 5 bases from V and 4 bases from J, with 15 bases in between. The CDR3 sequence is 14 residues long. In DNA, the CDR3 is TGTGCCAGCAGCCCCCTCTTAAGGGGATACGAGCAGTACTTC. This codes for CASSPLLRGYEQYF.

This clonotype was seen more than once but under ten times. CDR3 amino acids: CASGISSEAFF. The CDR3, as DNA: TGTGCCAGCGGCATTTCATCCGAAGCTTTCTTT. The V gene is TRBV25-1, the J gene TRBJ1-1; D unresolved. The germline V gene has CDR1 MGHDK and CDR2 SYGVNS. The CDR3 has 11 amino acids. Trimming stripped 8 bases from V and 8 bases from J, with 12 bases between.

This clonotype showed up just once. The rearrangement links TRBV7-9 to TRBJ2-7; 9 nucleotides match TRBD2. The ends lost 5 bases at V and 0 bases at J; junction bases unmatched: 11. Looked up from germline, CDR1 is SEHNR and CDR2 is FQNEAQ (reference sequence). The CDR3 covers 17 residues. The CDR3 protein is CASSVPQDSGGSYEQYF. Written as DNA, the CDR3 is TGTGCCAGCAGCGTCCCCCAGGATAGCGGGGGCTCCTACGAGCAGTACTTC.

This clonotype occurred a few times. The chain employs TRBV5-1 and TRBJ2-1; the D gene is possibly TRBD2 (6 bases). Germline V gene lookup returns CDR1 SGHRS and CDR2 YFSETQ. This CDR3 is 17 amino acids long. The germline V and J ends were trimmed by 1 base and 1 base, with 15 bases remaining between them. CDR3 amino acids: CASSLFGGKGSYNEQFF. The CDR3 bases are TGCGCCAGCAGCTTGTTTGGCGGGAAGGGGTCCTACAATGAGCAGTTCTTC.

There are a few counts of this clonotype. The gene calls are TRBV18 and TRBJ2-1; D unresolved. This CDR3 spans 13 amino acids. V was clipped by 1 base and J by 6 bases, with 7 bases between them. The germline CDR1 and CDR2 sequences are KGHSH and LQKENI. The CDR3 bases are TGTGCCAGCTCACCACGGCTCAGCAATGAGCAGTTCTTC. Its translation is CASSPRLSNEQFF.

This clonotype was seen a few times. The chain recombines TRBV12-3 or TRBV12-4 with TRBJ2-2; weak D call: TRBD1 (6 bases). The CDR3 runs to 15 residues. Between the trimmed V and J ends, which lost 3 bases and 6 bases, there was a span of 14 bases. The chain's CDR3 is CASSFPQGFAGELFF. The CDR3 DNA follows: TGTGCCAGCAGTTTTCCGCAGGGGTTCGCCGGGGAGCTGTTTTTT.

The CDR3 DNA reads TGTGCCAGCAGTTCCAGCGGGAGGAGCACAGATACGCAGTATTTT. Translating gives CASSSSGRSTDTQYF. This chain uses TRBV27 with TRBJ2-3; 9 bases match TRBD2. Unmatched junction bases numbered 2, after V lost 4 bases and J lost 0 bases. Germline loops: CDR1 MNHEY, CDR2 SMNVEV (reference sequence). This CDR3 region has 15 residues.

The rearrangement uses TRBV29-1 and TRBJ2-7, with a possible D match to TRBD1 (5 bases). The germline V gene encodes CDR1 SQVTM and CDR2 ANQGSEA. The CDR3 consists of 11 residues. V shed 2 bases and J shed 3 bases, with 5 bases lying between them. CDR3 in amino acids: CSVETGYEQYF. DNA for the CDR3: TGCAGCGTTGAAACAGGCTACGAGCAGTACTTC.

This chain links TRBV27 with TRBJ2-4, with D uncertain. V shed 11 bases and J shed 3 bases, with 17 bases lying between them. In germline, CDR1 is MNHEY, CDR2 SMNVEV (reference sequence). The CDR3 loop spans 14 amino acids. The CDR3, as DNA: TGTGCCCGAGACAAGAAGCCTCACAAAAACATTCAGTACTTC. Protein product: CARDKKPHKNIQYF.

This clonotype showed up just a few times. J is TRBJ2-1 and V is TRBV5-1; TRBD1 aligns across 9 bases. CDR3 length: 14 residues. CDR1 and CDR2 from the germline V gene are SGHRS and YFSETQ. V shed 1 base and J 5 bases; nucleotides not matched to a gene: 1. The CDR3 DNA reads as TGCGCCAGCAGCTTGTGGACAGGGGACAATGAGCAGTTCTTC. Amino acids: CASSLWTGDNEQFF.

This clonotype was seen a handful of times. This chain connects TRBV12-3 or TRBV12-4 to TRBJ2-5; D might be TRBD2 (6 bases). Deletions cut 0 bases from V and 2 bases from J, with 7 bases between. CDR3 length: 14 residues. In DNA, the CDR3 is TGTGCCAGCAGTTTAGCGGGGGGACAAGAGACCCAGTACTTC. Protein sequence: CASSLAGGQETQYF.